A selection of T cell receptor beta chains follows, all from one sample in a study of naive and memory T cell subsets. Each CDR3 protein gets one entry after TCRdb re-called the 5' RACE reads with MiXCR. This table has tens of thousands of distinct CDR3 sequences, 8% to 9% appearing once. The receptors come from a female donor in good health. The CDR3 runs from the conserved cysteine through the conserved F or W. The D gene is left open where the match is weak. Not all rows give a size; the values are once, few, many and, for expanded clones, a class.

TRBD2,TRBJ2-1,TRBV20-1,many,TGCAGTGCTAGCGACTGGACTAGCAGTGAGCAGTTCTTC,CSASDWTSSEQFF
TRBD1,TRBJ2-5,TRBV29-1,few,TGCAGCGTCGGTCGGACAGGGATCCAGGAGACCCAGTACTTC,CSVGRTGIQETQYF
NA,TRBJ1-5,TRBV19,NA,TGTGCCAGTATATCAAGGTATAGCAATCAGCCCCAGCATTTT,CASISRYSNQPQHF
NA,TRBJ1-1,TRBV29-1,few,TGCAGCGGGACACGGGCCGTAGGGCACCTTTTGAACACTGAAGCTTTCTTT,CSGTRAVGHLLNTEAFF
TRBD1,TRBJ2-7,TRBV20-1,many,TGCAGTGCTAGAGGGGGACAGGGCTCTTCTTTCGGGCAGTACTTC,CSARGGQGSSFGQYF
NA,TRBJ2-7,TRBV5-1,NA,TGCGCCAGCAGCTTGGCCCCGTCCTACGAGCAGTACTTC,CASSLAPSYEQYF
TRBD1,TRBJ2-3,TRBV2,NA,TGTGCCAGCAATGGAAGAAACAGGGGGCGCCCCACAGATACGCAGTATTTT,CASNGRNRGRPTDTQYF
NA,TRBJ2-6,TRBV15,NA,TGTGCCACCAGCAAAACCAAGGCGGTTAGTGATCCTGGGGCCAACGTCCTGACTTTC,CATSKTKAVSDPGANVLTF
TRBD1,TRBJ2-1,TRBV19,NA,TGTGCCAGTAGTATAGATTTGGGACAGGGGGCCTTTGAGCAGTTCTTC,CASSIDLGQGAFEQFF
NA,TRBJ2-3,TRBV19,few,TGTGCCAGTAGTACCTCGGTGGATACGCAGTATTTT,CASSTSVDTQYF
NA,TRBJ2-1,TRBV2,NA,TGTGCCAGCAGCCGTCCCTACAATGAGCAGTTCTTC,CASSRPYNEQFF
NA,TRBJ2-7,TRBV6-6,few,TGTGCCAGCAGTTACTCGATGGTCGGCTCGGGCTACGAGCAGTACTTC,CASSYSMVGSGYEQYF
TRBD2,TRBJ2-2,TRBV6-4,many,TGTGCCAGCAGTGAGCTAGCGGACACCGGGGAGCTGTTTTTT,CASSELADTGELFF
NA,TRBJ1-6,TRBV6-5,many,TGTGCCAGCAGTTACTCACAGGGAGGTTATTCACCCCTCCACTTT,CASSYSQGGYSPLHF
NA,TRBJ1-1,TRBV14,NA,TGTGCCAGCAGCCAAGATTTGAAGCAGAAATTAGTGAACACTGAAGCTTTCTTT,CASSQDLKQKLVNTEAFF
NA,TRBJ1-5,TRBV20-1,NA,TGCAGTGCTAGAAGTGTTGGGATTCGGAGCAATCAGCCCCAGCATTTT,CSARSVGIRSNQPQHF
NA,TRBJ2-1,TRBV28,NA,TGTGCCAGCAGATACACGAGCTCCTACAATGAGCAGTTCTTC,CASRYTSSYNEQFF
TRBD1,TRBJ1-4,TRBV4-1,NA,TGCGCCAGCGGACAGGGGCTCTTTCGTGAAAAACTGTTTTTT,CASGQGLFREKLFF
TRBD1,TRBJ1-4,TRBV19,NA,TGTGCCAGTAGTATTGAGGGACAGGGGATCCGTAATGAAAAACTGTTTTTT,CASSIEGQGIRNEKLFF
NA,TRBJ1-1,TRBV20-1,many,TGCAGTGCTAGAGTGTCGGCAGGTGGCACTGAAGCTTTCTTT,CSARVSAGGTEAFF
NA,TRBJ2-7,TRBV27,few,TGTGCCAGCAGTTGGGGTGGGCAATTGGGTTCCGAGCAGTACTTC,CASSWGGQLGSEQYF
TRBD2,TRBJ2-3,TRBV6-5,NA,TGTGCCAGCAGTGATATAGCGGGAGGTGGCACAGATACGCAGTATTTT,CASSDIAGGGTDTQYF